One T cell receptor (beta chain) is described in this entry. Its specificity is not known. This could be a read error, since a much larger clone is one nucleotide away. The study amplified TCR beta CDR3 regions using RNA transcripts. Second-round multiplex PCR followed a first-round RT-PCR using HTBI primers. Using its own MiXCR run on the multiplex PCR reads, TCRdb lists one record per CDR3 protein. The sample includes roughly 480,000 distinct CDR3 sequences, 13% to 15% of them seen just once. This entry comes from a study of Graves' ophthalmopathy and Graves' hyperthyroidism. Study outcomes and limitations: Cross-validated, the 13-signature model showed 87.88%/81.08% sensitivity/specificity, and 80%/75% in the test set. With a specificity of around 77% and a sensitivity of around 70%, the model predicted ophthalmopathy progression.

Ophthalmopathy cases showed moderate-to-severe activity, scoring CAS ≥3 and NOSPECS ≥4, with duration under 3 months. It was on clinical symptoms, serum thyroxine, TRAb, thyroid ultrasound and orbital computed tomography that diagnosis relied. The J segment lost 8 bases and the V segment lost 3 bases, leaving 12 bases of the junction unmatched. This CDR3 has 17 residues. Germline V CDR1 and CDR2: MNHNS, SASEGT. Sequenced sample: blood. V usage is TRBV6-1 and J usage is TRBJ1-6, with 8 bases that match TRBD1. This sequence originates from a woman aged 30 to 39 with Graves' ophthalmopathy. The CDR3 DNA follows: TGTGCCAGCAGTGAGAACGGTTTCCGGGACAGGTATTCACCCCTCCACTTT. It yields the protein CASSENGFRDRYSPLHF.